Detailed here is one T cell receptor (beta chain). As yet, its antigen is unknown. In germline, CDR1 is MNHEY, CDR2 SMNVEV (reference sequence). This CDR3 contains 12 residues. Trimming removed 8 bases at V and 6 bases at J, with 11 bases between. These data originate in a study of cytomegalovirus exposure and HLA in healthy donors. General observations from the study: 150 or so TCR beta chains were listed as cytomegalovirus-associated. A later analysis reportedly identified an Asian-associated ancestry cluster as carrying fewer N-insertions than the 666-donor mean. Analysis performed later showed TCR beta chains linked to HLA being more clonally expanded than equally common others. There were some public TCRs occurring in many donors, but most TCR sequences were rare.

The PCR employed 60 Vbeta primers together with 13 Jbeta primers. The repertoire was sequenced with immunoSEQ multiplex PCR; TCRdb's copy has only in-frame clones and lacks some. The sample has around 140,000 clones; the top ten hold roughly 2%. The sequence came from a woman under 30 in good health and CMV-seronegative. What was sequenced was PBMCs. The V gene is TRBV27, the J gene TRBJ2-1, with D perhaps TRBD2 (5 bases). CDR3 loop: CASGQAGNEQFF. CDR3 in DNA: TGTGCCAGCGGGCAGGCGGGCAATGAGCAGTTCTTC.